Sequencing of this TCR beta chain was carried out in a study of cytomegalovirus exposure and HLA in healthy donors. Overall study context: Earlier, 150 million to 200 million T cells were analyzed, and about 100 million unique TCR beta sequences were found among them. Some 85 million unique TCRs, all from HLA-typed donors, were included in an early release of the data.

At the time of sampling, donors were nominally healthy, though unrecorded immune exposures were likely. CDR3 length: 16 residues. Trimming cost V 2 bases and J 7 bases; bases outside gene matches: 14. Germline-derived CDR1 and CDR2 are SGHTA and FQGNSA. Use of 60 Vbeta and 13 Jbeta primers characterized the PCR. The protocol was immunoSEQ multiplex PCR, while the TCRdb copy is restricted to in-frame clones and leaves out a portion. The sample has 150,000 to 200,000 clones; approximately 86% are singletons. The sample was PBMCs. The TCR originated in a woman under 30 in good health and CMV-seronegative. This chain uses TRBV7-2 with TRBJ2-7, with 7 bases that match TRBD2. As DNA, the CDR3 is TGTGCCAGCAGCTTAAGGGGCGGACTAGAGAGGAGGGAGCAGTACTTC. Its protein product is CASSLRGGLERREQYF.